The rows below give T cell receptor beta chains drawn from one sample of a study of shared clonotypes between healthy human individuals. Profiled with immunoSEQ multiplex PCR; TCRdb holds only in-frame clones, not every one. The sample includes some 800,000 clones, about 91% of them seen just once. The sequenced material came from naive CD8+ T cells sorted from blood. The receptor source for this set is a man under 40 in good health. Both conserved end residues are part of each CDR3. Fields, in order: J gene, V gene, clone size, D gene, CDR3 DNA, CDR3 protein. The D gene is left open where the match is weak. Size values are once, few and many counts, or a class for expanded clones, and some rows have none.

J gene: TRBJ1-2
V gene: TRBV7-8
clone size: -
D gene: -
CDR3 DNA: TGTGCCAGCAGCCAACGGGCCTCGCCCCATGGCTACACCTTC
CDR3 protein: CASSQRASPHGYTF

J gene: TRBJ2-5
V gene: TRBV19
clone size: -
D gene: -
CDR3 DNA: TGTGCCAGTAGTATAGCCCCCGGGGAAGAGACCCAGTACTTC
CDR3 protein: CASSIAPGEETQYF

J gene: TRBJ2-5
V gene: TRBV7-9
clone size: -
D gene: -
CDR3 DNA: TGTGCCAGCAGTCATACCTGGGACGAGACCCAGTACTTC
CDR3 protein: CASSHTWDETQYF

J gene: TRBJ1-4
V gene: TRBV6-6
clone size: -
D gene: -
CDR3 DNA: TGTGCCAGCAGACCCTTAGGGGCAACTAATGAAAAACTGTTTTTT
CDR3 protein: CASRPLGATNEKLFF

J gene: TRBJ1-1
V gene: TRBV27
clone size: -
D gene: -
CDR3 DNA: TGTGCCAGCAGTCCCTCGAGGGTGAACACTGAAGCTTTCTTT
CDR3 protein: CASSPSRVNTEAFF

J gene: TRBJ2-1
V gene: TRBV7-6
clone size: -
D gene: -
CDR3 DNA: TGTGCCAGCAGCTTAGTCGGGAGCTCCTACAATGAGCAGTTCTTC
CDR3 protein: CASSLVGSSYNEQFF

J gene: TRBJ2-7
V gene: TRBV28
clone size: few
D gene: TRBD2
CDR3 DNA: TGTGCCAGCAGAGGACTAGCGGGAGGGTACGAGCAGTACTTC
CDR3 protein: CASRGLAGGYEQYF

J gene: TRBJ2-1
V gene: TRBV11-2
clone size: -
D gene: -
CDR3 DNA: TGTGCCAGCAGCTTTGGTGGTTCCTACAATGAGCAGTTCTTC
CDR3 protein: CASSFGGSYNEQFF

J gene: TRBJ2-5
V gene: TRBV7-9
clone size: -
D gene: TRBD1
CDR3 DNA: TGTGCCAGCAGCCCCCCAAGGGACAGGGGTTGGGAGACCCAGTACTTC
CDR3 protein: CASSPPRDRGWETQYF

J gene: TRBJ2-7
V gene: TRBV7-9
clone size: -
D gene: TRBD1
CDR3 DNA: TGTGCCGTTCAACAGGGGGCAGAGTACGAGCAGTACTTC
CDR3 protein: CAVQQGAEYEQYF

J gene: TRBJ1-2
V gene: TRBV6-5
clone size: few
D gene: -
CDR3 DNA: TGTGCCAGCAGTTACTCGGTAGCAGGGCCAAACTATGGCTACACCTTC
CDR3 protein: CASSYSVAGPNYGYTF

J gene: TRBJ2-7
V gene: TRBV7-7
clone size: -
D gene: TRBD2
CDR3 DNA: TGTGCTAGCAGCTTAAGCGGGAGCTACGAGCAGTACTTC
CDR3 protein: CASSLSGSYEQYF

J gene: TRBJ2-1
V gene: TRBV19
clone size: -
D gene: TRBD1
CDR3 DNA: TGTGCCAGTGCCGGGACAGGGTACAATGAGCAGTTCTTC
CDR3 protein: CASAGTGYNEQFF

J gene: TRBJ2-7
V gene: TRBV7-8
clone size: -
D gene: -
CDR3 DNA: TGTGCCAGCAGCTTATCCCCTACCTACGAGCAGTACTTC
CDR3 protein: CASSLSPTYEQYF

J gene: TRBJ2-7
V gene: TRBV6-1
clone size: -
D gene: -
CDR3 DNA: TGTGCCAGCAGTGAAGAAGGGTCTTACTCCTACGAGCAGTACTTC
CDR3 protein: CASSEEGSYSYEQYF

J gene: TRBJ2-7
V gene: TRBV13
clone size: -
D gene: TRBD2
CDR3 DNA: TGTGCCAGCAGCCCCGGACTAGACGAGCAGTACTTC
CDR3 protein: CASSPGLDEQYF

J gene: TRBJ2-2
V gene: TRBV2
clone size: once
D gene: -
CDR3 DNA: TGTGCCAGCAGGTCAAGTGGGTATGGGACTAACACCGGGGAGCTGTTTTTT
CDR3 protein: CASRSSGYGTNTGELFF

J gene: TRBJ2-7
V gene: TRBV27
clone size: once
D gene: TRBD1
CDR3 DNA: TGTGCCAGCAGTCCCAGACCACAGGGGAACGAGCAGTACTTC
CDR3 protein: CASSPRPQGNEQYF

J gene: TRBJ1-1
V gene: TRBV5-5
clone size: -
D gene: -
CDR3 DNA: TGTGCCAGCAGCTTGGACCGGACACCTTACACTGAAGCTTTCTTT
CDR3 protein: CASSLDRTPYTEAFF

J gene: TRBJ2-7
V gene: TRBV6-1
clone size: -
D gene: TRBD1
CDR3 DNA: TGTGCCAGCAGTGAAAGTGGGACAGGTAAATACGAGCAGTACTTC
CDR3 protein: CASSESGTGKYEQYF

J gene: TRBJ2-7
V gene: TRBV25-1
clone size: -
D gene: TRBD2
CDR3 DNA: TGTGCCAGCAGTGCCACTTATAGCGGGAGAGCCCACGAGCAGTACTTC
CDR3 protein: CASSATYSGRAHEQYF

J gene: TRBJ1-1
V gene: TRBV5-1
clone size: -
D gene: -
CDR3 DNA: TGCGCCAGCAGCTTGACCTATGGGGGCTTTTACACTGAAGCTTTCTTT
CDR3 protein: CASSLTYGGFYTEAFF

J gene: TRBJ2-7
V gene: TRBV6-5
clone size: -
D gene: -
CDR3 DNA: TGTGCCAGCAGTTACTCTCCCGGACAGACCTACGAGCAGTACTTC
CDR3 protein: CASSYSPGQTYEQYF

J gene: TRBJ2-7
V gene: TRBV19
clone size: -
D gene: -
CDR3 DNA: TGTGCCAGTAGTATTATGGGGGAAAACTCCTACGAGCAGTACTTC
CDR3 protein: CASSIMGENSYEQYF

J gene: TRBJ1-2
V gene: TRBV6-1
clone size: once
D gene: -
CDR3 DNA: TGTGCCAGCAGTGAACTTACATATGGCTACACCTTC
CDR3 protein: CASSELTYGYTF

J gene: TRBJ2-1
V gene: TRBV7-9
clone size: -
D gene: -
CDR3 DNA: TGTGCCAGTGCAGATCTCAGCGACAATGAGCAGTTCTTC
CDR3 protein: CASADLSDNEQFF

J gene: TRBJ2-3
V gene: TRBV9
clone size: -
D gene: -
CDR3 DNA: TGTGCCACCTCCAAGGGACCCGACCCGGCAGATACGCAGTATTTT
CDR3 protein: CATSKGPDPADTQYF

J gene: TRBJ1-2
V gene: TRBV29-1
clone size: few
D gene: -
CDR3 DNA: TGCAGCGTTGAGAGGCAGCCTTATGGCTACACCTTC
CDR3 protein: CSVERQPYGYTF

J gene: TRBJ1-3
V gene: TRBV7-9
clone size: -
D gene: -
CDR3 DNA: TGTGCCGGGGACGGGAGCTCTGGAAACACCATATATTTT
CDR3 protein: CAGDGSSGNTIYF

J gene: TRBJ1-1
V gene: TRBV11-2
clone size: -
D gene: -
CDR3 DNA: TGTGCCAGCAGCTTATTGGTTGGCCCTGAAGCTTTCTTT
CDR3 protein: CASSLLVGPEAFF

J gene: TRBJ2-7
V gene: TRBV28
clone size: -
D gene: -
CDR3 DNA: TGTGCCAGCAGTTCTGATATCTACGAGCAGTACTTC
CDR3 protein: CASSSDIYEQYF

J gene: TRBJ1-3
V gene: TRBV28
clone size: -
D gene: -
CDR3 DNA: TGTGCCAGCAGTTTAGGGCCTCAGACGGGAAACACCATATATTTT
CDR3 protein: CASSLGPQTGNTIYF

J gene: TRBJ2-1
V gene: TRBV7-6
clone size: -
D gene: TRBD1
CDR3 DNA: TGTGCCAGCAGCTTCGACAGGGGGCTCAATGAGCAGTTCTTC
CDR3 protein: CASSFDRGLNEQFF

J gene: TRBJ2-2
V gene: TRBV28
clone size: -
D gene: -
CDR3 DNA: TGTGCCAGCAGTTTAGTAGGGGTCACCGGGGAGCTGTTTTTT
CDR3 protein: CASSLVGVTGELFF

J gene: TRBJ2-1
V gene: TRBV2
clone size: -
D gene: TRBD2
CDR3 DNA: TGTGCCAGCAGTGGAGATCCTACTAGCGGGACGTACAATGAGCAGTTCTTC
CDR3 protein: CASSGDPTSGTYNEQFF

J gene: TRBJ2-1
V gene: TRBV9
clone size: -
D gene: TRBD1
CDR3 DNA: TGTGCCAGCAGCGTAGGTCAGGGGGTCCCTAGCTCCTACAATGAGCAGTTCTTC
CDR3 protein: CASSVGQGVPSSYNEQFF

J gene: TRBJ1-3
V gene: TRBV7-9
clone size: -
D gene: TRBD1
CDR3 DNA: TGTGCCAGCAGCTTAGGGGACAGATTCTCTGGAAACACCATATATTTT
CDR3 protein: CASSLGDRFSGNTIYF

J gene: TRBJ1-1
V gene: TRBV19
clone size: -
D gene: -
CDR3 DNA: TGTGCCAGTAGTCCACACACAGGCGACCCCACTGAAGCTTTCTTT
CDR3 protein: CASSPHTGDPTEAFF

J gene: TRBJ2-7
V gene: TRBV12-2
clone size: once
D gene: -
CDR3 DNA: TGTGCAAGTCGCTGGGCAGGGGAAACAATCGGCTACGAGCAGTACTTC
CDR3 protein: CASRWAGETIGYEQYF

J gene: TRBJ2-7
V gene: TRBV7-9
clone size: -
D gene: TRBD2
CDR3 DNA: TGTGCCAGCAGCTCCCCTAGCGGGGCCTACGAGCAGTACTTC
CDR3 protein: CASSSPSGAYEQYF

J gene: TRBJ2-1
V gene: TRBV7-6
clone size: -
D gene: TRBD1
CDR3 DNA: TGTGCCAGCAGCTTAGGACAGGGGGTTTACAATGAGCAGTTCTTC
CDR3 protein: CASSLGQGVYNEQFF

J gene: TRBJ1-5
V gene: TRBV7-8
clone size: -
D gene: -
CDR3 DNA: TGTGCCAGCACAATGGGAGGGGTTGGGGGCAATCAGCCCCAGCATTTT
CDR3 protein: CASTMGGVGGNQPQHF

J gene: TRBJ1-1
V gene: TRBV28
clone size: -
D gene: -
CDR3 DNA: TGTGCCAGCAGTACGGGGGTCAAGAACACTGAAGCTTTCTTT
CDR3 protein: CASSTGVKNTEAFF

J gene: TRBJ2-1
V gene: TRBV27
clone size: -
D gene: TRBD2
CDR3 DNA: TGTGCCAGCAGTTTACTCCGGGGGGAGGTAGTCAATGAGCAGTTCTTC
CDR3 protein: CASSLLRGEVVNEQFF

J gene: TRBJ2-2
V gene: TRBV29-1
clone size: -
D gene: -
CDR3 DNA: TGCAGCGTTGTCGCCCACCGGGACCTTTCAACCGGGGAGCTGTTTTTT
CDR3 protein: CSVVAHRDLSTGELFF

J gene: TRBJ2-7
V gene: TRBV2
clone size: -
D gene: TRBD1
CDR3 DNA: TGTGCCAGCAGTGGGGGACAGGGCCTCTGGAAACACGAGCAGTACTTC
CDR3 protein: CASSGGQGLWKHEQYF

J gene: TRBJ2-1
V gene: TRBV6-6
clone size: -
D gene: -
CDR3 DNA: TGTGCCAGCAACCTCGGGGTCGGCTCCTACAATGAGCAGTTCTTC
CDR3 protein: CASNLGVGSYNEQFF

J gene: TRBJ2-1
V gene: TRBV27
clone size: -
D gene: -
CDR3 DNA: TGTGCCAGCAGTTTAGACAGTTACAATGAGCAGTTCTTC
CDR3 protein: CASSLDSYNEQFF

J gene: TRBJ2-4
V gene: TRBV5-5
clone size: -
D gene: -
CDR3 DNA: TGTGCCAGCAGCTTGTATAGGGATGGAGTGGACATTCAGTACTTC
CDR3 protein: CASSLYRDGVDIQYF

J gene: TRBJ2-1
V gene: TRBV27
clone size: -
D gene: -
CDR3 DNA: TGTGCCAGCAGTTTATTGGACTACAATGAGCAGTTCTTC
CDR3 protein: CASSLLDYNEQFF

J gene: TRBJ2-7
V gene: TRBV18
clone size: -
D gene: -
CDR3 DNA: TGTGCCAGCTCACATGCCTTCTTTTGGGACGCGGGTAGCCCGGGGGAGCAGTACTTC
CDR3 protein: CASSHAFFWDAGSPGEQYF

J gene: TRBJ2-7
V gene: TRBV15
clone size: once
D gene: TRBD1
CDR3 DNA: TGTGCCACAGAGGACAGGGGGGCACACTACGAGCAGTACTTC
CDR3 protein: CATEDRGAHYEQYF

J gene: TRBJ2-3
V gene: TRBV10-1
clone size: -
D gene: -
CDR3 DNA: TGCGCCGGGACTAGCACAGATACGCAGTATTTT
CDR3 protein: CAGTSTDTQYF

J gene: TRBJ2-4
V gene: TRBV28
clone size: -
D gene: -
CDR3 DNA: TGTGCCAGCAGTTTCCGGGAACTAGCCAAAAACATTCAGTACTTC
CDR3 protein: CASSFRELAKNIQYF

J gene: TRBJ2-5
V gene: TRBV27
clone size: -
D gene: TRBD2
CDR3 DNA: TGTGCCAGCAGTTTATCGCCAGCGGGAGGGGGAGAGACCCAGTACTTC
CDR3 protein: CASSLSPAGGGETQYF

J gene: TRBJ2-1
V gene: TRBV27
clone size: -
D gene: -
CDR3 DNA: TGTGCCAGCAGGGAGGGAGTAGTATACAATGAGCAGTTCTTC
CDR3 protein: CASREGVVYNEQFF

J gene: TRBJ2-3
V gene: TRBV7-9
clone size: -
D gene: TRBD2
CDR3 DNA: TGTGCCAGCAGCCCCCTAGCGGGAGGGGGCACAGATACGCAGTATTTT
CDR3 protein: CASSPLAGGGTDTQYF